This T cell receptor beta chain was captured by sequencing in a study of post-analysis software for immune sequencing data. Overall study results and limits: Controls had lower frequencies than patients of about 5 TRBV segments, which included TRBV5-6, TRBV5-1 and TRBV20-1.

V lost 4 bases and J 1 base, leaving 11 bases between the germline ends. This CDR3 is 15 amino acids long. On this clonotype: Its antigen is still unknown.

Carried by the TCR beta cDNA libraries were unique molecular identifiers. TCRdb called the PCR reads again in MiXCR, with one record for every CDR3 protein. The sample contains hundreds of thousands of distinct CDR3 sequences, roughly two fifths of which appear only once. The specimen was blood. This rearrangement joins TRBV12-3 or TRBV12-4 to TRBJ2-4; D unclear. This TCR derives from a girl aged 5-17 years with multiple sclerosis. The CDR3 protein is CASSWKGMAKNIQYF. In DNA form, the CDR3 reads TGTGCCAGCAGTTGGAAGGGTATGGCCAAAAACATTCAGTACTTC.